These 15 T cell receptor beta chains originate from one sample sequenced in a study of T cells after yellow fever vaccination. TCRdb analysed the 5' RACE reads with MiXCR anew, one entry per CDR3 protein. The table lists hundreds of thousands of distinct CDR3 sequences, about an eighth of them singletons. Sample: CD4+ T cells sorted from PBMCs, taken 15 days after the yellow fever booster vaccination. These receptor sequences come from a man aged 18 to 30 who received the YFV17D yellow fever vaccine.

Only a few counts were recorded for this clonotype. The genes are TRBV4-3 and TRBJ2-5; D gene ambiguous. The germline gives CDR1 LGHNA, CDR2 YSLEER. The V and J ends lost 0 bases and 7 bases respectively, with 18 bases between them. The CDR3 spans 16 residues. In nucleotides, the CDR3 is TGCGCCAGCAGCCAAGAAGAAGGCAGCCTGGCAAGGACCCAGTACTTC. Protein product: CASSQEEGSLARTQYF.

This clonotype was seen a few times. This chain links TRBV18 with TRBJ1-2; D remains ambiguous. In germline, CDR1 is KGHSH, CDR2 LQKENI. V was pared by 10 bases and J by 4 bases, with 16 bases between. The CDR3 sequence is 13 residues long. CDR3 amino acids: CAISRDASYGYTF. The CDR3 bases are TGTGCCATATCTAGGGATGCCTCCTATGGCTACACCTTC.

This clonotype has more than one count but fewer than ten. The V and J genes are TRBV7-3 and TRBJ1-3; D is undetermined. Germline V gene sequence: CDR1 SGHTA, CDR2 FQGTGA. The V gene lost 5 bases and the J gene lost 4 bases, with 6 bases spanning the gap. The CDR3 runs to 12 residues. As DNA, the CDR3 is TGTGCCAGCAGCCCGGACGGAAACACCATATATTTT. It translates to CASSPDGNTIYF.

This chain joins TRBV20-1 and TRBJ2-7, with 7 bases that match TRBD1. The CDR3 has 14 residues. Per the germline V gene, CDR1 is DFQATT and CDR2 is SNEGSKA (reference sequence). The ends lost 6 bases at V and 1 base at J; junction bases unmatched: 9. As DNA, the CDR3 is TGCAGTGCCCAGGGGGTAGTGTGGTCCTACGAGCAGTACTTC. Translation gives CSAQGVVWSYEQYF.

This clonotype was detected many times. The chain uses TRBV5-1 and TRBJ2-7; D call uncertain. Trimming took 2 bases from V and 5 from J, leaving 23 bases between them. Germline lookup yields CDR1 SGHRS and CDR2 YFSETQ. The CDR3 totals 17 residues. CDR3 sequence (DNA): TGCGCCAGCAGCTTCAACCACGCGCAATACTTCGGCGACGAGCAGTACTTC. It yields the protein CASSFNHAQYFGDEQYF.

This clonotype was picked up a small number of times. V usage is TRBV20-1 and J usage is TRBJ2-5, with 8 positions matching TRBD2. The CDR3 sequence is 14 residues long. Per the germline V gene, CDR1 is DFQATT and CDR2 is SNEGSKA (reference sequence). After removal of 7 bases from V and 2 bases from J, the junction contained 9 bases not matched to a gene. DNA of the CDR3: TGCAGTGTAACCCCGGGGGGGCTTCAAGAGACCCAGTACTTC. This codes for CSVTPGGLQETQYF.

In this sample, this clonotype turned up a few times. The rearrangement links TRBV10-1 to TRBJ2-5, with a tentative D call TRBD1 (5 bases). The CDR3 has 13 residues. Trimming removed 2 bases from V and 5 bases from J, with 9 bases in between. Germline-derived CDR1 and CDR2 are WNHNN and SYGVQD (reference sequence). Here the CDR3 DNA reads TGCGCCAGCAGTGAGAATCAGGGTGAGACCCAGTACTTC. It encodes CASSENQGETQYF.

The gene calls are TRBV5-4 and TRBJ1-2; 9 nucleotides line up with TRBD1. CDR3 length: 15 residues. After removal of 4 bases from V and 1 base from J, the junction contained 5 bases not matched to a gene. Germline V lookup: CDR1 SGHNT, CDR2 YYREEE (reference sequence). The chain's CDR3 is CASSAGTGNNYGYTF. CDR3 DNA sequence: TGTGCCAGCAGCGCCGGGACAGGGAATAACTATGGCTACACCTTC. Drawing the rest from reference TRBV5-4 and TRBJ1-2, the complete variable domain is ETGVTQSPTHLIKTRGQQVTLRCSSQSGHNTVSWYQQALGQGPQFIFQYYREEENGRGNFPPRFSGLQFPNYSSELNVNALELDDSALYLCASSAGTGNNYGYTFGSGTRLTVV.

This clonotype was seen more than once but under ten times. This chain uses TRBV7-3 with TRBJ2-2; 9 nucleotides align to TRBD2. The V gene end was trimmed by 5 bases and the J gene end by 4 bases; junction bases not matched to a gene: 11. The germline V gene has CDR1 SGHTA and CDR2 FQGTGA. CDR3 length: 17 residues. The CDR3 loop reads CASSLYPTSGFTGELFF. Written as DNA, the CDR3 is TGTGCCAGCAGCCTCTACCCGACTAGCGGATTCACCGGGGAGCTGTTTTTT.

Many counts were recorded for this clonotype. The chain combines TRBV6-1 with TRBJ2-3; D gene ambiguous. The CDR3 length is 14 residues. Germline-derived CDR1 and CDR2 are MNHNS and SASEGT. V was shortened by 7 bases and J by 0 bases, with 11 bases between the two germline ends. DNA of the CDR3: TGTGCCAGCACTATGATGGAAAGCACAGATACGCAGTATTTT. This gives the protein CASTMMESTDTQYF.

The genes are TRBV3-1 and TRBJ1-3, with TRBD1 identical over 9 bases. The germline CDR1 and CDR2 sequences are LGHDT and YNNKEL (reference sequence). The CDR3 is 16 amino acids. The J segment lost 4 bases and the V segment lost 2 bases, leaving 6 bases of the junction unmatched. The CDR3 is CASSQSDRGVGNTIYF. The CDR3 DNA sequence: TGTGCCAGCAGCCAATCGGACAGGGGTGTCGGAAACACCATATATTTT.

This clonotype was counted between two and nine times. The chain uses TRBV18 and TRBJ1-6, with TRBD1 identical over 7 bases. Germline lookup yields CDR1 KGHSH and CDR2 LQKENI. The CDR3 has 15 residues. After removal of 2 bases from V and 11 bases from J, the junction contained 9 bases not matched to a gene. The CDR3 protein is CASSPDRQGHTPLHF. CDR3 bases: TGTGCCAGCTCACCAGACAGACAGGGACATACACCCCTCCACTTT. The full variable domain, with the rest looked up from reference TRBV18 and TRBJ1-6, is NAGVMQNPRHLVRRRGQEARLRCSPMKGHSHVYWYRQLPEEGLKFMVYLQKENIIDESGMPKERFSAEFPKEGPSILRIQQVVRGDSAAYFCASSPDRQGHTPLHFGNGTRLTVT.

The genes are TRBV5-6 and TRBJ2-3; D possibly corresponds to TRBD2 (5 bases). Germline lookup yields CDR1 SGHDT and CDR2 YYEEEE. CDR3 length equals 14 residues. With 6 bases removed from V and 0 bases from J, the gap between germline ends came to 11 bases. The CDR3 loop is CASTPGSSTDTQYF. The CDR3 coding sequence is TGTGCCAGCACCCCGGGGTCTAGCACAGATACGCAGTATTTT.

This clonotype was recorded a few times. The J gene is TRBJ2-3, the V gene TRBV28, with 9 bases matching TRBD2. CDR3 size: 16 residues. Trimming cost V 5 bases and J 1 base; bases outside gene matches: 7. In germline, CDR1 is MDHEN, CDR2 SYDVKM. The CDR3 DNA is TGTGCCAGCAGTATACCTAGCGGGACACGCACAGATACGCAGTATTTT. Protein product: CASSIPSGTRTDTQYF.

This clonotype turned up a few times. V is TRBV7-2 and J is TRBJ2-3; D call uncertain. The CDR3 runs 17 residues. V gave up 5 bases and J gave up 5 bases, with 23 bases separating them. CDR1 and CDR2 (germline): SGHTA, FQGNSA. CDR3 DNA sequence: TGTGCCAGCAGCCTAACCGGAACCCAACGCCCCGGAGATACGCAGTATTTT. Translated: CASSLTGTQRPGDTQYF. The whole variable domain, filled in from reference TRBV7-2 and TRBJ2-3, reads GAGVSQSPSNKVTEKGKDVELRCDPISGHTALYWYRQSLGQGLEFLIYFQGNSAPDKSGLPSDRFSAERTGGSVSTLTIQRTQQEDSAVYLCASSLTGTQRPGDTQYFGPGTRLTVL.